Presented here are 17 T cell receptor beta chains from one specimen sequenced in a study of cytomegalovirus exposure and HLA in healthy donors. The PCR contained 60 Vbeta and 13 Jbeta primers. Some clones are missing from TCRdb's copy, which holds only in-frame ones; the method was immunoSEQ multiplex PCR. Of about 180,000 clones detected, 80% appear once; the ten largest clones hold 1.4%. Sequenced input: PBMCs. The source of these receptors is a girl aged 10 to 17 in good health and CMV-seropositive.

The rearrangement uses TRBV29-1 and TRBJ2-7; 10 bases are shared with TRBD2. The germline gives CDR1 SQVTM, CDR2 ANQGSEA. The CDR3 length is 14 residues. The V segment lost 1 base and the J segment 3 bases; nucleotides outside the gene matches: 3. CDR3: CSVEGLAGRYEQYF. The CDR3 region has the DNA TGCAGCGTTGAAGGACTAGCGGGCCGCTACGAGCAGTACTTC.

The V call is TRBV12-5, the J call TRBJ2-7, with 8 positions matching TRBD1. Germline V lookup: CDR1 LGHNT, CDR2 FRNRAP. The CDR3 is 14 residues long. The V gene end was trimmed by 4 bases and the J gene end by 3 bases; junction bases not matched to a gene: 5. The CDR3 spells CASGYSTGGYEQYF. CDR3 in DNA: TGTGCTAGTGGTTATTCTACAGGGGGCTACGAGCAGTACTTC. Looking up the rest from reference TRBV12-5 and TRBJ2-7 gives the full variable domain: DARVTQTPRHKVTEMGQEVTMRCQPILGHNTVFWYRQTMMQGLELLAYFRNRAPLDDSGMPKDRFSAEMPDATLATLKIQPSEPRDSAVYFCASGYSTGGYEQYFGPGTRLTVT.

The chain carries TRBV5-1 and TRBJ2-7, with 12 bases matching TRBD2. With 4 bases clipped from V and 3 bases from J, the junction kept 5 bases outside the gene matches. The CDR3 has 15 amino acids. Germline loops: CDR1 SGHRS, CDR2 YFSETQ. The CDR3 loop reads CASSPTSGSIYEQYF. CDR3 nucleotides: TGCGCCAGCAGCCCGACTAGCGGGAGTATCTACGAGCAGTACTTC.

The V and J genes are TRBV30 and TRBJ2-1; 8 nucleotides match TRBD2. The CDR3 totals 13 residues. From germline, CDR1 is GTSNPN and CDR2 SVGIG (reference sequence). The CDR3 is CALAPSGPLEQFF. CDR3 nucleotides: TGTGCTTTAGCGCCTAGCGGGCCCCTTGAGCAGTTCTTC.

The rearrangement links TRBV7-9 to TRBJ2-7; 7 bases are shared with TRBD2. The junction had 8 bases not matched to a gene; V was cut back by 4 bases and J by 2 bases. This CDR3 spans 15 amino acids. Germline V gene lookup returns CDR1 SEHNR and CDR2 FQNEAQ (reference sequence). The CDR3 spells CASSSRLAGTYEQYF. DNA of the CDR3: TGTGCCAGCAGCTCTAGACTAGCTGGGACCTACGAGCAGTACTTC.

CDR3 DNA: TGTGCCAGTAGTATTTCCCGACTAGCGGCCTATTACAATGAGCAGTTCTTC. Translation gives CASSISRLAAYYNEQFF. This chain links TRBV19 with TRBJ2-1, with 9 bases lining up with TRBD2. The CDR3 length is 17 residues. From germline, CDR1 is LNHDA and CDR2 SQIVND (reference sequence). Germline trimming cut 3 bases from V and 4 bases from J; bases unmatched to any gene: 10.

This clone has a handful of counts. This chain uses TRBV9 with TRBJ1-1; D is unresolved. V was pared by 0 bases and J by 3 bases, with 6 bases between. This CDR3 region has 13 residues. Germline V gives CDR1 SGDLS, CDR2 YYNGEE. In nucleotides, the CDR3 is TGTGCCAGCAGCGTAGTGTCGGACACTGAAGCTTTCTTT. This sequence encodes CASSVVSDTEAFF.

This clone was found once. J is TRBJ2-7 and V is TRBV6-5, with TRBD1 matching over 9 bases. Trimming took 1 base from V and 2 from J; bases not matched to a gene: 3. The CDR3 extends over 15 amino acids. Germline CDR1 is MNHEY and CDR2 is SVGAGI. The CDR3 DNA reads as TGTGCCAGCAGTTACTATAGGACAGGGGCCTACGAGCAGTACTTC. Translated: CASSYYRTGAYEQYF.

The chain carries TRBV18 and TRBJ2-7; 7 nucleotides align to TRBD2. V trimming: 6 bases; J trimming: 3 bases; junction bases outside the gene matches: 11. The germline gives CDR1 KGHSH, CDR2 LQKENI. The CDR3 is 15 residues long. CDR3 in amino acids: CASSPGGGRNYEQYF. The CDR3 DNA sequence: TGTGCCAGCTCTCCGGGCGGGGGTAGGAACTACGAGCAGTACTTC.

The V and J genes are TRBV29-1 and TRBJ2-5; 13 bases agree with TRBD2. Losses at the gene ends were 5 bases for V and 7 bases for J; bases not matched to a gene: 16. The germline V gene encodes CDR1 SQVTM and CDR2 ANQGSEA. CDR3 length: 17 amino acids. DNA for the CDR3: TGCAGCGTTTGGTTGTTTAGGACTAGCGGGGGAAAAGGGACCCAGTACTTC. It codes for CSVWLFRTSGGKGTQYF.

The V gene is TRBV4-1, the J gene TRBJ2-7, with unresolved D. Germline lookup yields CDR1 MGHRA and CDR2 YSYEKL. Trimming shortened V by 1 base and J by 6 bases, and 19 bases separated the two germline ends. The CDR3 spans 16 residues. For the CDR3, the DNA is TGCGCCAGCAGCCAAGGTCCCAGGAAAACCCCTCCCGAGCAGTACTTC. The encoded protein is CASSQGPRKTPPEQYF.

The V and J genes are TRBV10-3 and TRBJ1-4, with 9 bases fitting TRBD1. The ends lost 5 bases at V and 4 bases at J; junction bases unmatched: 5. The germline V gene encodes CDR1 ENHRY and CDR2 SYGVKD. The CDR3 is 15 amino acids. CDR3 in amino acids: CAISQGQGVNEKLFF. CDR3 in DNA: TGTGCCATCAGTCAGGGACAGGGCGTTAATGAAAAACTGTTTTTT.

V usage is TRBV6-4 and J usage is TRBJ2-1, with TRBD1 identical over 10 bases. V trimming: 4 bases; J trimming: 9 bases; junction bases outside the gene matches: 12. The CDR3 is made up of 16 amino acids. In germline, CDR1 is MRHNA, CDR2 SNTAGT. The CDR3 reads CASSGATGTGEGEQFF. In nucleotides, the CDR3 is TGTGCCAGCAGTGGCGCCACGGGGACAGGGGAGGGTGAGCAGTTCTTC.

This chain uses TRBV6-6 with TRBJ2-7; a possible D gene is TRBD2 (5 bases). There are 15 residues in the CDR3. V lost 2 bases and J 4 bases, leaving 15 bases between the germline ends. Germline V gene lookup returns CDR1 MNHNY and CDR2 SVGAGI (reference sequence). The CDR3 is CASSYVGSYLYEQYF. The CDR3 DNA sequence: TGTGCCAGCAGTTACGTGGGGAGTTACCTTTACGAGCAGTACTTC.

In its sample, this clone was seen a few times. The genes are TRBV10-1 and TRBJ1-4; D ambiguous. Deletions cut 0 bases from V and 4 bases from J, with 12 bases between. This CDR3 region has 16 residues. Germline loops: CDR1 WNHNN, CDR2 SYGVQD (reference sequence). The DNA of the CDR3 is TGCGCCAGCAGTGAGTCGTCACTTGGCGGTAATGAAAAACTGTTTTTT. It codes for CASSESSLGGNEKLFF.

In its sample, this clone was seen once. The chain links TRBV2 to TRBJ2-7; the D gene is possibly TRBD2 (6 bases). This CDR3 has 12 residues. Per the germline V gene, CDR1 is SNHLY and CDR2 is FYNNEI. Trimming pared 8 bases from V and 0 bases from J, leaving 8 bases between. CDR3 bases: TGTGCCAGCGGGACTTACTCCTACGAGCAGTACTTC. Translating gives CASGTYSYEQYF.

V gene TRBV5-6 combines with J gene TRBJ1-2; D gene unclear. Trimming cost V 1 base and J 6 bases, with 16 bases left between them. Germline loops: CDR1 SGHDT, CDR2 YYEEEE. CDR3 size: 15 residues. CDR3 region: CASSLPRGRGHGYTF. The CDR3 coding sequence is TGTGCCAGCAGCTTGCCCCGTGGTAGAGGGCATGGCTACACCTTC.